This entry concerns a single TCR beta chain. The CDR3 length is 16 residues. Germline lookup yields CDR1 LGHNT and CDR2 FRNRAP. V lost 3 bases to trimming and J lost 4 bases; unmatched junction nucleotides: 10. Measured with immunoSEQ multiplex PCR; TCRdb has only the in-frame clones, and not every one. The sample has some 80,000 clones, 95% to 98% seen once. The data were taken from a study of technical replicates of blood from several donors. The chain carries TRBV12-5 and TRBJ2-7; 9 nucleotides match TRBD1. The clonotype was recovered from a human donor in good health. Sequenced input: T cells isolated from PBMCs. The CDR3: CASGFGLGQGVYEQYF. The CDR3 nucleotides read TGTGCTAGTGGTTTCGGCCTGGGACAGGGAGTTTACGAGCAGTACTTC.